What follows is one TCR beta chain and its context. The source of the sample is a study of blood T cell repertoires in COVID-19. Looking at the study overall: T cells, B-cell-depleted T cells, or PBMCs supplied cDNA or gDNA.

CDR1 LGHDT and CDR2 YNNKEL come from the germline V gene (reference sequence). This CDR3 is 14 amino acids long. V was clipped by 1 base and J by 1 base, with 7 bases between them. The table came from immunoSEQ multiplex PCR; TCRdb's copy has only in-frame clones and leaves some out. The table lists about 140,000 clones, 88% of them singletons, with approximately 2.5% in the top ten. Patients at the Seattle site were enrolled during active infection and followed longitudinally. The origin of this receptor is a human donor with COVID-19, enrolled during active disease. The donor label of this sample is uncertain. The sample comprised peripheral blood. The chain combines TRBV3-1 (or the pseudogene TRBV3-2) with TRBJ1-1; D unresolved. CDR3 in DNA: TGTGCCAGCAGCCAAGGGGCCGAGAACACTGAAGCTTTCTTT. Its translation: CASSQGAENTEAFF.